This record covers a single T cell receptor (beta chain). Antigen unknown. This sample was taken from a study of blood T cells in healthy people across ages. Findings and caveats of the study: Age showed a roughly linear inverse relationship with TCR beta diversity per million T cells. Higher diversity and more naive CD4+ cells were features of long-lived donors, compared to aged donors. No conclusive comparison of naive versus antigen-experienced cells was possible with unsorted PBMCs.

A second PCR of 7 to 11 cycles used a sample-barcoded 5' primer and a J-beta primer mix. Tags on each cDNA molecule came from a template-switch adaptor with 12 random nucleotides. One entry per CDR3 protein, called by TCRdb with MiXCR from the 5' RACE reads. The data show about 640,000 distinct CDR3 sequences, about 53% seen once. Source material: blood. This TCR came from a man aged 60 to 69 in good health.

The CDR3 here is CASSSRLAGQETQYF. The CDR3 coding sequence is TGTGCCAGCAGTTCCCGACTAGCGGGGCAAGAGACCCAGTACTTC. This rearrangement joins TRBV6-5 to TRBJ2-5; 11 bases fit TRBD2. Germline loops: CDR1 MNHEY, CDR2 SVGAGI. This CDR3 is built from 15 residues. V dropped 4 bases and J dropped 2; count of bases not matched to a gene: 3.